The present T cell receptor (beta chain) was sequenced within a study of OX40 agonist ivuxolimab in advanced cancers. At the level of the study: Recorded diagnoses for dose-escalation patients were hepatocellular carcinoma, melanoma, renal cell or head and neck cancer. Of the patients, three showed partial responses, one with hepatocellular carcinoma and two with cutaneous melanoma.

Points on this clone: As yet, its antigen is unknown.

Data came from immunoSEQ multiplex PCR; TCRdb stores just in-frame clones and leaves some out. The repertoire includes around 100,000 clones, 90% of them detected once, and roughly 0.16% sits in the top ten. There are 15 residues in the CDR3. Trimming pared 8 bases from V and 4 bases from J, leaving 18 bases between. CDR1 and CDR2 (germline): MNHNS, SASEGT. General study findings and limits: Undetermined was the antigen specificity of the expanded peripheral T cells.

The V gene is TRBV6-1, the J gene TRBJ1-5; tentative D call: TRBD1 (6 bases). Material: CD4+ or CD8+ T cells sorted from blood, obtained in a trial of the OX40 agonist ivuxolimab. The receptor was derived from an adult with an advanced solid tumor such as melanoma, head and neck, liver or kidney cancer. CDR3 coding DNA: TGTGCCAGCCGGGTGAGGGGGGCCCGAAATCAGCCCCAGCATTTT. Residues: CASRVRGARNQPQHF.